The sequence of this T cell receptor (beta chain) was determined in a study of cytotoxic CD8 clonotypes in ibrutinib-treated CLL. Overall study: The patients, roughly twelve relapsed/refractory and about 14 treatment-naive, included about 18 who were IGHV unmutated. Outcomes included 24 partial and 2 complete responses; after median roughly 65 months, roughly 14 stayed remitted and about 12 progressed. Averaging across samples gave roughly 280,000 productive templates and more than 80,000 productive rearrangements. Study-wide results and caveats: Before falling back toward baseline at progression, clonality had risen at the time of ibrutinib response.

From germline, CDR1 is SNHLY and CDR2 FYNNEI. Between the trimmed V and J ends, which lost 6 bases and 1 base, there was a span of 11 bases. The CDR3 loop spans 14 amino acids. A remark on this clone: The antigen is unknown.

Sequencing was performed with immunoSEQ multiplex PCR; in TCRdb, only in-frame clones are kept and a portion is missing. Of about 200,000 clones listed, roughly 79% are singletons. Material: PBMCs, obtained after 12 months of ibrutinib treatment. The chain has TRBV2 and TRBJ2-3; D gene ambiguous. The origin of this receptor is a human donor with chronic lymphocytic leukemia. Here the CDR3 reads CASRLTLGTDTQYF. The DNA for the CDR3 is TGTGCCAGCAGGTTGACTCTCGGCACAGATACGCAGTATTTT.